The clone carrying this T cell receptor beta chain has a single count. The protocol was immunoSEQ multiplex PCR, while the TCRdb copy is restricted to in-frame clones and leaves out a portion. The sample contains about 73,000 clones, approximately 79% of which appear only once. The entry originates in a study of OX40 agonist ivuxolimab in advanced cancers. The sequence came from an adult with an advanced solid tumor such as melanoma, head and neck, liver or kidney cancer. The material sequenced was CD4+ or CD8+ T cells sorted from blood, taken in a trial of the OX40 agonist ivuxolimab.

The chain's CDR3 is CASSPGGVQPQHF. The CDR3 coding sequence is TGTGCCAGCTCACCAGGGGGGGTACAGCCCCAGCATTTT. This chain connects TRBV18 to TRBJ1-5; D is possibly TRBD1 (5 bases). V dropped 2 bases and J dropped 7 bases, with 9 bases sitting between them. The CDR3 totals 13 residues. Germline V gene lookup returns CDR1 KGHSH and CDR2 LQKENI.